The TCR beta chain under discussion was sequenced for a study of cytomegalovirus exposure and HLA in healthy donors. Remarks on this clone: Relative to the germline gene, one junction end is altered; a read error may explain this.

PCR was performed using 60 Vbeta and 13 Jbeta primers. Produced via immunoSEQ multiplex PCR; TCRdb's table is partial and in-frame only. The sample consists of about 110,000 clones, about 80% of them appearing once. Germline values: CDR1 SEHNR, CDR2 FQNEAQ (reference sequence). The CDR3 is made up of 16 amino acids. This chain joins TRBV7-9 and TRBJ2-7, with 10 bases aligning to TRBD1. The sequenced material came from PBMCs. This receptor was identified in a man in his thirties or forties in good health and CMV-seropositive. CDR3 nucleotides: TGTTCCAGCAGCTCCCGTCCCGGGACAGGGGTCTACGAGCAGTACTTC. This codes for CSSSSRPGTGVYEQYF.